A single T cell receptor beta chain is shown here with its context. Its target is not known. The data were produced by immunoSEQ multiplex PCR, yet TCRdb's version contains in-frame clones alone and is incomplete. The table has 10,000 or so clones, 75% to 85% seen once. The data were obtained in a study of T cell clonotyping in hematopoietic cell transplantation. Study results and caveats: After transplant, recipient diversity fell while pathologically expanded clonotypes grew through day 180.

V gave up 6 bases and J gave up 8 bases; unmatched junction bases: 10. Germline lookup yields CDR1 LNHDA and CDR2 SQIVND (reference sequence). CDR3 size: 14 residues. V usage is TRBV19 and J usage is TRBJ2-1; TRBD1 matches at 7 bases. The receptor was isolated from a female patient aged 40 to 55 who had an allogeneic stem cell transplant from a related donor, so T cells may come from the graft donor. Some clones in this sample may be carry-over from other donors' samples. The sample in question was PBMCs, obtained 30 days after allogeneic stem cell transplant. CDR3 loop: CASSTGVGRYEQFF. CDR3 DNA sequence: TGTGCCAGTAGCACAGGGGTGGGTAGGTATGAGCAGTTCTTC.